This T cell receptor beta chain derives from a study of circulating CD8 cells and anti-PD-1 response in melanoma. From live CD3+CD8+TCRalphabeta+ cells, four PD-1 and/or TIGIT subsets were sorted. Germline assignment: CDR1 MDHEN and CDR2 SYDVKM. The junction had 11 bases not matched to a gene; V was cut back by 10 bases and J by 5 bases. The CDR3 runs 13 residues. TCR libraries were prepared from roughly 15 ng of total RNA with the QIAseq Immune Repertoire TCR panel. TCRdb analysed the reads with MiXCR anew, one entry per CDR3 protein. Here the sample spans approximately 450 distinct CDR3 sequences, 7.6% being singletons. By sample share, this clonotype is medium-sized.

This sequence joins TRBV28 and TRBJ2-7; 7 nucleotides align to TRBD2. The sequence derives from a human donor with melanoma. Material: CD8+ T cells from PBMCs, obtained at baseline or after one month of anti-PD-1 therapy (not recorded which). The CDR3 nucleotides are TGTGCCATCGGACTAGGTGGTGTCCACGAGCAGTACTTC. Its translation is CAIGLGGVHEQYF.